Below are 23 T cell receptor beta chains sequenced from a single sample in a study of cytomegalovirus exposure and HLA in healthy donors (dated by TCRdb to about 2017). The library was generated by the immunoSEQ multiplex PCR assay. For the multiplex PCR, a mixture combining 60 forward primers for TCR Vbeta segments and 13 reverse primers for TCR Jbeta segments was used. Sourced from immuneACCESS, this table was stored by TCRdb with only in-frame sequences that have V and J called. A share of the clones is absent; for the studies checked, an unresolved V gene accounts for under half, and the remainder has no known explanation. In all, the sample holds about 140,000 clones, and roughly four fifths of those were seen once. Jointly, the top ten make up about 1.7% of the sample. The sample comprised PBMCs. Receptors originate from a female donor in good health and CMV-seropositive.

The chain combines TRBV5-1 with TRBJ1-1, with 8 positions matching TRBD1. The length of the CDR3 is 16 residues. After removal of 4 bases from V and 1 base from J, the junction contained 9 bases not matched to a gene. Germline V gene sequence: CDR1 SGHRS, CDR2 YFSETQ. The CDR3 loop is CASSPRTGPGNTEAFF. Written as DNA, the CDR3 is TGCGCCAGCAGCCCCCGGACAGGGCCTGGGAACACTGAAGCTTTCTTT.

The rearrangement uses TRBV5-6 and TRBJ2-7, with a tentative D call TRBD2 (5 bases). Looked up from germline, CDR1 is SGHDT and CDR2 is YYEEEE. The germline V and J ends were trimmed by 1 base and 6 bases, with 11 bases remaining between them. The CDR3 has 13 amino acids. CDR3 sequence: CASSLQYGVEQYF. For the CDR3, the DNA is TGTGCCAGCAGCTTGCAATACGGGGTCGAGCAGTACTTC. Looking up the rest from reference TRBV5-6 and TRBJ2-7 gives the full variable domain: DAGVTQSPTHLIKTRGQQVTLRCSPKSGHDTVSWYQQALGQGPQFIFQYYEEEERQRGNFPDRFSGHQFPNYSSELNVNALLLGDSALYLCASSLQYGVEQYFGPGTRLTVT.

CDR3 DNA sequence: TGTGCCAGCAGCCTTGAGTACGACGAGCAGTACTTC. Its translation is CASSLEYDEQYF. V and J are TRBV7-9 and TRBJ2-7, with unresolved D. V was clipped by 5 bases and J by 5 bases, with 10 bases between them. From germline, CDR1 is SEHNR and CDR2 FQNEAQ (reference sequence). The CDR3 covers 12 residues.

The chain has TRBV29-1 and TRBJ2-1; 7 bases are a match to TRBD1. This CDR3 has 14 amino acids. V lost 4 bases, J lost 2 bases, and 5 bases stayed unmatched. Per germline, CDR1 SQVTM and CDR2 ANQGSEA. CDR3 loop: CSVAQGSAYNEQFF. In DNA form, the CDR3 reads TGCAGCGTTGCACAGGGGAGCGCCTACAATGAGCAGTTCTTC.

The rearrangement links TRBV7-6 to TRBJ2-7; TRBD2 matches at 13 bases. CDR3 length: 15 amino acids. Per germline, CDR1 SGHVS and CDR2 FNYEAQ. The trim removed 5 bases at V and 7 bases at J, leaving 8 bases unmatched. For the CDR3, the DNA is TGTGCCAGCAGCACCGGGACTAGCGGGGTTGAGGAGCAGTACTTC. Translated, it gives CASSTGTSGVEEQYF.

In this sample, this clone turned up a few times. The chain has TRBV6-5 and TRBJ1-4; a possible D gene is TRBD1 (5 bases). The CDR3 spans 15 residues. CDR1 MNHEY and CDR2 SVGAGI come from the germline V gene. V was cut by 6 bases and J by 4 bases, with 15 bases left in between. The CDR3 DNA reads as TGTGCCAGCAGACGTTTGGGACTGCGTAATGAAAAACTGTTTTTT. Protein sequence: CASRRLGLRNEKLFF.

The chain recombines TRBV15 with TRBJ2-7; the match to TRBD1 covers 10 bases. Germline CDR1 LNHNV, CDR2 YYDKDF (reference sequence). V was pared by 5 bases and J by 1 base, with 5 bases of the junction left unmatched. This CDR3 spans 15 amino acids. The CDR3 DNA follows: TGTGCCACCAGCCCTAAGGACAGGGGGTCCTACGAGCAGTACTTC. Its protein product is CATSPKDRGSYEQYF.

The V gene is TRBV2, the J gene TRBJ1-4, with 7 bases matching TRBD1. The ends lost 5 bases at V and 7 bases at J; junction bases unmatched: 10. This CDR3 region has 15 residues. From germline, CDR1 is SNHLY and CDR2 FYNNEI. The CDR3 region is CASSQVVRGSEKLFF. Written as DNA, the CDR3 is TGTGCCAGCAGTCAGGTTGTCAGGGGGAGTGAAAAACTGTTTTTT.

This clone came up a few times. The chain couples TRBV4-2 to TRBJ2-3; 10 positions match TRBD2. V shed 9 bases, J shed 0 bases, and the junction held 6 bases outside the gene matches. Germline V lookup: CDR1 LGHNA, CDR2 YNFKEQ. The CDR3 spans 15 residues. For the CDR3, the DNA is TGTGCCAGTTTAGCGGGAGGCACTAGCACAGATACGCAGTATTTT. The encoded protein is CASLAGGTSTDTQYF.

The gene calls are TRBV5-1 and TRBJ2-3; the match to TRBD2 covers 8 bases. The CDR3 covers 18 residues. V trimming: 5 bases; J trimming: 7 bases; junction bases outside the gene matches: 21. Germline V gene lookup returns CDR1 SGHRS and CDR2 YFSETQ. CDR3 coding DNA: TGCGCCAGCAGACCGCGACAGAAACCGGGACTAGAGGAGAATACGCAGTATTTT. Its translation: CASRPRQKPGLEENTQYF.

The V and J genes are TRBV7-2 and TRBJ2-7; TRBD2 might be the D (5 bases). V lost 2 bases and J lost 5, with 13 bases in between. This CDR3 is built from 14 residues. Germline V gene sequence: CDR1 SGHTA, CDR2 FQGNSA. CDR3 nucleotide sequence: TGTGCCAGCAGCTTACGATCCGGGAATGACGAGCAGTACTTC. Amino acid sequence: CASSLRSGNDEQYF.

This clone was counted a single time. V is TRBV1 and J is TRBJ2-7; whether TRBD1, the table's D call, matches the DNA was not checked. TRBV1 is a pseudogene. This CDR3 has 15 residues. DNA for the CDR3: TGCACCAGCAGCCAACCGGACAGGGGGTTATACGAGCAGTACTTC. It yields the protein CTSSQPDRGLYEQYF.

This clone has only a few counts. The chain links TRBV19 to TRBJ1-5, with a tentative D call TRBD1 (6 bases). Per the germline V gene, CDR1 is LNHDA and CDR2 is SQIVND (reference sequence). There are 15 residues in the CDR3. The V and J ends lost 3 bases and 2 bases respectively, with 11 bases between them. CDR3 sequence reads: CASSIGAGGNQPQHF. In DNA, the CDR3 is TGTGCCAGTAGTATCGGGGCAGGGGGCAATCAGCCCCAGCATTTT.

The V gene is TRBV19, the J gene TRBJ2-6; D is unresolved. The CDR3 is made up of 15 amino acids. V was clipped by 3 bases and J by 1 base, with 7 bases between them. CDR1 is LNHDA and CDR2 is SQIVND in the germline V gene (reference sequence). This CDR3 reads CASSIGGSGANVLTF. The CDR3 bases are TGTGCCAGTAGTATTGGCGGTTCTGGGGCCAACGTCCTGACTTTC. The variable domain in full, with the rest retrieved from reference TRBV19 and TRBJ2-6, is DGGITQSPKYLFRKEGQNVTLSCEQNLNHDAMYWYRQDPGQGLRLIYYSQIVNDFQKGDIAEGYSVSREKKESFPLTVTSAQKNPTAFYLCASSIGGSGANVLTFGAGSRLTVL.

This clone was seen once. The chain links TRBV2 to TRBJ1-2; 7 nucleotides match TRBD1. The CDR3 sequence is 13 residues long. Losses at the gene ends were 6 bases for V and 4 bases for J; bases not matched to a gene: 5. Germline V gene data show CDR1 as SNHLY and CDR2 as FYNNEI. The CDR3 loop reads CASRGAGGYGYTF. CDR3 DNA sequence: TGTGCCAGCAGGGGTGCAGGGGGCTATGGCTACACCTTC.

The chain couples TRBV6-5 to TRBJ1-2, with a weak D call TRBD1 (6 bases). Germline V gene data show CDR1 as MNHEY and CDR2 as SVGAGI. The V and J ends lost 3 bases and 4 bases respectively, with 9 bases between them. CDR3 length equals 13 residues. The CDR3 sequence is CASSYQGPYGYTF. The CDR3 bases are TGTGCCAGCAGTTATCAGGGGCCCTATGGCTACACCTTC.

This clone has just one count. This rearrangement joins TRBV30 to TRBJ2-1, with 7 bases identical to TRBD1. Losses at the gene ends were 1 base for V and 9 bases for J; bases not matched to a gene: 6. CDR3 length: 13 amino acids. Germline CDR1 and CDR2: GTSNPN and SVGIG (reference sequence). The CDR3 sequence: CAWSGQGRGEQFF. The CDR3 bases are TGTGCCTGGAGTGGACAGGGTCGGGGTGAGCAGTTCTTC.

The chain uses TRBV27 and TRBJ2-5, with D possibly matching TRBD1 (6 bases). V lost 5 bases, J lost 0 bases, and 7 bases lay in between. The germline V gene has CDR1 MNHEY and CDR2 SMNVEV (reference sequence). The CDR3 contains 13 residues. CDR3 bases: TGTGCCAGCAGTGGACAGAACCAAGAGACCCAGTACTTC. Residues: CASSGQNQETQYF.

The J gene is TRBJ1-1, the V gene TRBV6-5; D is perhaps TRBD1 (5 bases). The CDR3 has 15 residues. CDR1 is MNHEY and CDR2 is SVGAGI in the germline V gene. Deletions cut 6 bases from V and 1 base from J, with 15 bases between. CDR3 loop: CASRRRDLRNTEAFF. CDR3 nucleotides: TGTGCCAGCAGAAGGAGGGACCTACGGAACACTGAAGCTTTCTTT.

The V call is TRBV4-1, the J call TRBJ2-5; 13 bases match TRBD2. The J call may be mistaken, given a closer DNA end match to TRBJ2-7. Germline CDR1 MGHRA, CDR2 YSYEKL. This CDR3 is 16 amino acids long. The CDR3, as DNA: TGCGCCAGCAGCCAAGTGGGGACTAGCGGGACCTACGAGCAGTACTTC. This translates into CASSQVGTSGTYEQYF.

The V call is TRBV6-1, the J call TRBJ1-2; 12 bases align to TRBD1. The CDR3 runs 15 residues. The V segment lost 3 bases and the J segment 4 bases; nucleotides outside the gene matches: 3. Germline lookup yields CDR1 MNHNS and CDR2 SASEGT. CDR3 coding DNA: TGTGCCAGCAGTGAGCCGGGACAGGGGGCCTATGGCTACACCTTC. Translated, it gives CASSEPGQGAYGYTF.

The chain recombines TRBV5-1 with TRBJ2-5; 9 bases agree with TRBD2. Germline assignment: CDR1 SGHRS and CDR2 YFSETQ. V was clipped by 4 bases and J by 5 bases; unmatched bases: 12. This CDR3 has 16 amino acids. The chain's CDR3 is CASSPGTIAGEETQYF. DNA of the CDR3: TGCGCCAGCAGCCCCGGTACAATAGCGGGAGAGGAGACCCAGTACTTC.

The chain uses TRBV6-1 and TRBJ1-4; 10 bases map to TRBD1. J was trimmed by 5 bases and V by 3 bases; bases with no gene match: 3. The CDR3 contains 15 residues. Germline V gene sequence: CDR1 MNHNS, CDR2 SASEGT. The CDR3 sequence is CASSDWGQGNEKLFF. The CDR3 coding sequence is TGTGCCAGCAGTGATTGGGGACAGGGGAATGAAAAACTGTTTTTT.